These 31 T cell receptor beta chains originate from one sample sequenced in a study of response to subunit inactivated influenza vaccine (dated by TCRdb to between 2017 and 2018). The library was obtained by RT-PCR. Reads for this sample came from an Illumina HiSeq 2500. Clones were called with MiXCR by TCRdb after fastp trimmed the public reads at Q25, and only in-frame beta chains were retained. Rows with one shared CDR3 protein collapse into an entry with the most common genes and DNA. Present in this sample are 800,000 or so distinct CDR3 sequences, about 20% of which were seen just once. 10% of the sample is in the top ten clones. The sequencing used PBMCs from blood, collected approximately 5 days after vaccination. Receptor source: a man aged 50 to 59 who received an inactivated influenza vaccine. Donor details come from another sample of the same person, matched by shared clones.

This clonotype was found a few times. The V gene is TRBV20-1, the J gene TRBJ2-3; TRBD1 might be the D (6 bases). V lost 3 bases to trimming and J lost 4 bases, with 20 bases between them. CDR1 and CDR2 (germline): DFQATT, SNEGSKA (reference sequence). The CDR3 is made up of 16 amino acids. The CDR3 loop reads CSASDRSQGIPDTQYF. CDR3 in DNA: TGCAGTGCTAGTGACCGGTCGCAGGGGATCCCAGATACGCAGTATTTT.

This clonotype appeared a few times. The V and J genes are TRBV4-3 and TRBJ1-1, with 8 bases matching TRBD1. There are 15 residues in the CDR3. J was trimmed by 1 base and V by 4 bases; bases with no gene match: 5. CDR1 is LGHNA, CDR2 YSLEER, per germline. CDR3 in DNA: TGCGCCAGCAGCCTCGACAGGGGCGAGAACACTGAAGCTTTCTTT. It is translated as CASSLDRGENTEAFF.

This clonotype occurred a few times. The rearrangement links TRBV20-1 to TRBJ2-1; possibly TRBD1 for D (5 bases). The length of the CDR3 is 14 residues. V lost 6 bases, J lost 5 bases, and 17 bases lay in between. The germline V gene has CDR1 DFQATT and CDR2 SNEGSKA (reference sequence). The CDR3, as DNA: TGCAGTGCACGCTGGGCAGGGTCTCACAATGAGCAGTTCTTC. This translates into CSARWAGSHNEQFF.

This clonotype occurred a few times. This chain links TRBV4-2 with TRBJ1-5; tentative D call: TRBD1 (5 bases). This CDR3 is 15 amino acids long. Trimming left V 0 bases short and J 5 bases short, with 11 bases between. Per germline, CDR1 LGHNA and CDR2 YNFKEQ. CDR3 bases: TGTGCCAGCAGCCAAGACCGGGGGTTGCATCAGCCCCAGCATTTT. This translates into CASSQDRGLHQPQHF.

V gene TRBV20-1 combines with J gene TRBJ2-2, with TRBD2 matching over 10 bases. The ends lost 1 base at V and 10 bases at J; junction bases unmatched: 15. This CDR3 region has 17 residues. Germline V gene lookup returns CDR1 DFQATT and CDR2 SNEGSKA (reference sequence). The CDR3: CSARVLEREGHHEELFF. Here the CDR3 DNA reads TGCAGTGCTAGAGTCCTGGAGCGGGAGGGCCATCACGAGGAGCTGTTTTTT.

Details on this clonotype: A much larger clone is a single base away; this may be a read error. The DNA is omitted, as the CDR3 cannot be located on it reliably, and the CDR3 follows TCRdb's listing. This sequence joins TRBV29-1 and TRBJ2-3. The CDR3 sequence runs 14 residues, both termini included. Germline CDR1 SQVTM, CDR2 ANQGSEA. CDR3 sequence reads: CSVASGISTDTQFF.

The chain uses TRBV4-3 and TRBJ2-1; D may be TRBD1 or TRBD2 (6 bases each). V was pared by 0 bases and J by 6 bases, with 12 bases between. The CDR3 is 15 residues long. Germline assignment: CDR1 LGHNA and CDR2 YSLEER. The CDR3 sequence: CASSQDRGLSNEQFF. In DNA form, the CDR3 reads TGCGCCAGCAGCCAAGACCGGGGGCTGAGCAATGAGCAGTTCTTC.

The chain uses TRBV11-2 and TRBJ2-3; D might be TRBD2 (6 bases). CDR1 is SGHAT and CDR2 is FQNNGV in the germline V gene. Trimming shortened V by 0 bases and J by 4 bases, and 11 bases separated the two germline ends. CDR3 length: 15 residues. The CDR3 DNA reads as TGTGCCAGCAGCTTAGAGGGAGGAAGGGCAGATACGCAGTATTTT. It yields the protein CASSLEGGRADTQYF.

The chain employs TRBV7-9 and TRBJ2-5, with unresolved D. Trimming cost V 7 bases and J 3 bases, with 9 bases left between them. Germline assignment: CDR1 SEHNR and CDR2 FQNEAQ (reference sequence). This CDR3 has 12 amino acids. This CDR3 is CASNKPEETQYF. The DNA of the CDR3 is TGTGCCAGCAACAAACCCGAAGAGACCCAGTACTTC.

Here the CDR3 reads CASSPQQGWQETQYF. The CDR3 nucleotides read TGTGCCAGCTCACCACAACAGGGATGGCAAGAGACCCAGTACTTC. J is TRBJ2-5 and V is TRBV18; TRBD1 might be the D (6 bases). The V gene lost 1 base and the J gene lost 2 bases, with 11 bases spanning the gap. CDR1 and CDR2 (germline): KGHSH, LQKENI. The CDR3 is made up of 15 amino acids.

The CDR3 spells CSARSSWASGRAQNEQFF. The CDR3 nucleotides are TGCAGTGCTAGGTCGAGTTGGGCTAGCGGGAGGGCCCAGAATGAGCAGTTCTTC. The chain carries TRBV20-1 and TRBJ2-1, with 12 positions matching TRBD2. Germline-derived CDR1 and CDR2 are DFQATT and SNEGSKA (reference sequence). Trimming at V came to 3 bases and at J to 7 bases, leaving 16 bases not matched to a gene. The CDR3 consists of 18 residues.

This clonotype was detected a few times. The chain recombines TRBV10-3 with TRBJ2-3, with 10 bases matching TRBD2. Trimming took 4 bases from V and 1 from J; bases not matched to a gene: 2. Germline CDR1 and CDR2: ENHRY and SYGVKD. The CDR3 spans 15 residues. As DNA, the CDR3 is TGTGCCATCAGTGCCGGGACTAGCGGCACAGATACGCAGTATTTT. This encodes CAISAGTSGTDTQYF.

This clonotype was seen a few times. This sequence joins TRBV9 and TRBJ2-2, with 11 bases matching TRBD2. CDR3 length: 20 amino acids. The V and J ends lost 1 base and 4 bases, in that order; junction bases with no gene match: 15. Germline V gives CDR1 SGDLS, CDR2 YYNGEE. This CDR3 reads CASSVPQGNSGRAGTGELFF. CDR3 sequence (DNA): TGTGCCAGCAGCGTACCCCAGGGAAATAGCGGGAGGGCTGGCACCGGGGAGCTGTTTTTT.

The J gene is TRBJ2-1, the V gene TRBV6-2 or TRBV6-3; 12 bases agree with TRBD2. The junction had 7 bases not matched to a gene; V was cut back by 2 bases and J by 8 bases. Germline V gene sequence: CDR1 MNHEY, CDR2 SVGEGT. The CDR3 runs 16 residues. The CDR3 loop is CASSYPSGRARDEQFF. The CDR3 coding sequence is TGTGCCAGCAGTTACCCTAGCGGGAGGGCCCGGGATGAGCAGTTCTTC.

This clonotype showed up just a few times. The V call is TRBV20-1, the J call TRBJ2-1; 10 bases align to TRBD1. Looked up from germline, CDR1 is DFQATT and CDR2 is SNEGSKA (reference sequence). The CDR3 contains 15 residues. After removal of 3 bases from V and 3 bases from J, the junction contained 5 bases not matched to a gene. CDR3 residues: CSARGTGDGYNEQFF. DNA of the CDR3: TGCAGTGCTAGGGGGACAGGGGACGGCTACAATGAGCAGTTCTTC.

This clonotype was counted between two and nine times. The chain uses TRBV12-3 or TRBV12-4 and TRBJ2-4; D unresolved. The CDR3 covers 16 residues. V lost 5 bases and J 0 bases, leaving 14 bases between the germline ends. Here the CDR3 reads CASSPGSALAKNIQYF. DNA for the CDR3: TGTGCCAGCAGTCCCGGGTCAGCCTTAGCCAAAAACATTCAGTACTTC.

The chain combines TRBV27 with TRBJ2-7, with 7 bases fitting TRBD1. This CDR3 has 13 residues. Germline CDR1 MNHEY, CDR2 SMNVEV (reference sequence). The V segment lost 3 bases and the J segment 5 bases; nucleotides outside the gene matches: 4. In DNA, the CDR3 is TGTGCCAGCAGTTTCAGGGGGAGCCACGAGCAGTACTTC. Its translation: CASSFRGSHEQYF.

The chain recombines TRBV6-5 with TRBJ2-5; 10 bases line up with TRBD2. Trimming at V came to 2 bases and at J to 5 bases, leaving 11 bases not matched to a gene. Germline V gene lookup returns CDR1 MNHEY and CDR2 SVGAGI. The CDR3 is made up of 17 amino acids. The CDR3 nucleotides are TGTGCCAGCAGTTACGGGGCTAGCGGGGGATATTGGGAGACCCAGTACTTC. Its translation: CASSYGASGGYWETQYF.

DNA of the CDR3: TGTGCCATCAGTGAGTCGATGGGGACAACTGGGGCCAACGTCCTGACTTTC. This gives the protein CAISESMGTTGANVLTF. V and J are TRBV10-3 and TRBJ2-6; D may be TRBD1 (6 bases). This CDR3 has 17 residues. CDR1 and CDR2 (germline): ENHRY, SYGVKD. Between the trimmed V and J ends, which lost 0 bases and 2 bases, there was a span of 11 bases.

This clonotype turned up a few times. The chain employs TRBV3-1 and TRBJ1-2; unclear D gene. CDR1 and CDR2 (germline): LGHDT, YNNKEL (reference sequence). The length of the CDR3 is 14 residues. The V and J ends lost 0 bases and 8 bases respectively, with 13 bases between them. DNA of the CDR3: TGTGCCAGCAGCCAAGATGTAACCCCGCGGGGCTACACCTTC. It translates to CASSQDVTPRGYTF.

The rearrangement uses TRBV18 and TRBJ1-2, with D perhaps matching TRBD1 (5 bases). CDR3 length equals 16 residues. The V and J ends lost 5 bases and 2 bases respectively, with 18 bases between them. Germline V gives CDR1 KGHSH, CDR2 LQKENI. For the CDR3, the DNA is TGTGCCAGCTCAGCCAACGCCCCAGGGCAGAACTATGGCTACACCTTC. Translated, it gives CASSANAPGQNYGYTF.

As DNA, the CDR3 is TGTGCCAGCAGTTACGTTGGCGGAATTAGCGAGCAGTACTTC. Amino acids: CASSYVGGISEQYF. This chain connects TRBV6-2 or TRBV6-3 to TRBJ2-7; D gene uncertain. Germline loops: CDR1 MNHEY, CDR2 SVGEGT. This CDR3 has 14 residues. Trimming shortened V by 2 bases and J by 6 bases, and 14 bases separated the two germline ends.

This chain links TRBV20-1 with TRBJ2-6; D is ambiguous. This CDR3 spans 13 amino acids. The germline V gene encodes CDR1 DFQATT and CDR2 SNEGSKA (reference sequence). V lost 3 bases and J 0 bases, leaving 3 bases between the germline ends. The CDR3, as DNA: TGCAGTGCTAGGCTCTCTGGGGCCAACGTCCTGACTTTC. Translated, it gives CSARLSGANVLTF.

The rearrangement uses TRBV20-1 and TRBJ1-3; D gene ambiguous. The CDR3 length is 14 residues. Trimming removed 6 bases at V and 0 bases at J, with 12 bases between. The V gene's germline CDR1 is DFQATT and CDR2 SNEGSKA (reference sequence). CDR3 in amino acids: CSARTVNSGNTIYF. The CDR3 DNA follows: TGCAGTGCCCGAACCGTAAACTCTGGAAACACCATATATTTT.

The V gene is TRBV12-3 or TRBV12-4, the J gene TRBJ2-7, with a weak D call TRBD2 (6 bases). CDR3 length equals 14 residues. V was trimmed by 3 bases and J by 4 bases, leaving 13 bases between them. The CDR3 loop is CASSFRIAVYEQYF. The DNA for the CDR3 is TGTGCCAGCAGTTTCCGGATAGCGGTGTACGAGCAGTACTTC.

The V gene is TRBV6-4, the J gene TRBJ2-7, with 8 bases fitting TRBD2. Per the germline V gene, CDR1 is MRHNA and CDR2 is SNTAGT. With 4 bases clipped from V and 5 bases from J, the junction kept 10 bases outside the gene matches. CDR3 length equals 15 residues. This chain's CDR3 is CASSVEAGGLDEQYF. The DNA for the CDR3 is TGTGCCAGCAGTGTCGAGGCGGGGGGCTTGGACGAGCAGTACTTC.

The chain joins TRBV12-3 or TRBV12-4 to TRBJ2-7; 8 positions agree with TRBD1. The CDR3 has 13 amino acids. Trimming at V came to 6 bases and at J to 10 bases, leaving 11 bases not matched to a gene. The CDR3 bases are TGTGCCAGCAGCTCGGACAGGGTACGGATCCAGTACTTC. As protein: CASSSDRVRIQYF.

This clonotype came up a few times. This sequence joins TRBV12-3 or TRBV12-4 and TRBJ1-1; the D gene is possibly TRBD1 (5 bases). V lost 0 bases, J lost 5 bases, and 13 bases lay in between. The CDR3 consists of 15 residues. Written as DNA, the CDR3 is TGTGCCAGCAGTTTAGCATGGCAGGGTGGGACTGAAGCTTTCTTT. Encoded protein: CASSLAWQGGTEAFF.

This clonotype was counted between two and nine times. The chain recombines TRBV15 with TRBJ2-1; D is undetermined. This CDR3 has 13 residues. CDR1 and CDR2 (germline): LNHNV, YYDKDF (reference sequence). V was pared by 1 base and J by 5 bases, with 6 bases between. CDR3 sequence reads: CATSRVMHNEQFF. CDR3 coding DNA: TGTGCCACCAGCAGAGTGATGCACAATGAGCAGTTCTTC.

The CDR3 region is CASSFNGANYGYTF. Here the CDR3 DNA reads TGTGCCAGCAGCTTCAACGGAGCTAACTATGGCTACACCTTC. The rearrangement uses TRBV7-9 and TRBJ1-2; D is ambiguous. Trimming removed 3 bases at V and 0 bases at J, with 8 bases between. Per the germline V gene, CDR1 is SEHNR and CDR2 is FQNEAQ (reference sequence). This CDR3 contains 14 residues. Drawing the rest from reference TRBV7-9 and TRBJ1-2, the complete variable domain is DTGVSQNPRHKITKRGQNVTFRCDPISEHNRLYWYRQTLGQGPEFLTYFQNEAQLEKSRLLSDRFSAERPKGSFSTLEIQRTEQGDSAMYLCASSFNGANYGYTFGSGTRLTVV.

With respect to this clonotype: Without the conserved terminal phenylalanine or tryptophan, this CDR3 likely stems from a read error. The V call is TRBV7-2, the J call TRBJ1-6; tentatively, D is TRBD1 (6 bases). This CDR3 comprises 14 residues. Trimming cost V 5 bases and J 7 bases, with 12 bases left between them. Germline lookup yields CDR1 SGHTA and CDR2 FQGNSA. The CDR3 bases are TGTGCCAGCAGCCGACAGGATAAGAATTCACCCCTCCACATT. It codes for CASSRQDKNSPLHI.